The entry below gives a single T cell receptor (beta chain) sequence along with its context. This sample stems from a study of OX40 agonist ivuxolimab in advanced cancers. The assay was immunoSEQ multiplex PCR, and TCRdb's table has in-frame clones only and misses some. The sample has approximately 23,000 clones; approximately 84% are singletons. Material: CD4+ or CD8+ T cells sorted from blood, obtained in a trial of the OX40 agonist ivuxolimab. This sequence was found in an adult with an advanced solid tumor such as melanoma, head and neck, liver or kidney cancer.

CDR3 DNA sequence: TGTGCCAGCACCCTCCGAAGCTGGTCAGCGGAAACAGATACGCAGTATTTT. Its translation is CASTLRSWSAETDTQYF. The chain links TRBV5-4 to TRBJ2-3; possible D gene TRBD2, 5 bases. The CDR3 is made up of 17 amino acids. The germline V gene has CDR1 SGHNT and CDR2 YYREEE (reference sequence). V dropped 6 bases and J dropped 3 bases, with 23 bases sitting between them.